This TCR beta chain was recorded in a study of blood T cell repertoires in COVID-19. There are 13 residues in the CDR3. From germline, CDR1 is SGHKS and CDR2 YYEKEE (reference sequence). The germline V and J ends were trimmed by 4 bases and 7 bases, with 12 bases remaining between them. Profiled with immunoSEQ multiplex PCR; TCRdb holds only in-frame clones, not every one. The table records 300,000 to 400,000 clones, approximately 86% of them present only once. Sequenced sample: peripheral blood. The receptor was isolated from a human donor in a cohort sampled during active COVID-19. The chain links TRBV5-5 to TRBJ2-1; TRBD1 is a possible D gene (5 bases). The CDR3, as DNA: TGTGCCAGCAGCCGGCTAGGGGTTAATGAGCAGTTCTTC. Translating gives CASSRLGVNEQFF.